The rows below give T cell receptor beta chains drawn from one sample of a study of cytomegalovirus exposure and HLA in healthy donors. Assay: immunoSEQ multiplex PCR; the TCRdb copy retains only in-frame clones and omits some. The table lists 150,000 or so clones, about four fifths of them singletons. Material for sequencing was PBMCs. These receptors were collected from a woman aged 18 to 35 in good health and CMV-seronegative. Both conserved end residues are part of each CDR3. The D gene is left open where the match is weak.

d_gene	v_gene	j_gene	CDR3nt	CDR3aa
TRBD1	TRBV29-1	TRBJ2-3	TGCAGCGTCCAAGGGGGCGCGGATACGCAGTATTTT	CSVQGGADTQYF
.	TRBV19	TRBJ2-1	TGTGCCAGTACGGCCGGGCTAGCGAACAATGAGCAGTTCTTC	CASTAGLANNEQFF
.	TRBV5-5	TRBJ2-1	TGTGCCAGCAGCTTGGCGCAGTACAATGAGCAGTTCTTC	CASSLAQYNEQFF
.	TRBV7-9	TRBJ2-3	TGTGCCAGCAGCATACTAGTTCCAGATACGCAGTATTTT	CASSILVPDTQYF
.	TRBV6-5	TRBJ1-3	TGTGCCAGCAGTTACCGACAGACCAGCTCTGGAAACACCATATATTTT	CASSYRQTSSGNTIYF
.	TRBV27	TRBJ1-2	TGTGCCAGCAGCCTGGGGGCAAACTATGGCTACACCTTC	CASSLGANYGYTF
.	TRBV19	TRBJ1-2	TGTGCCAGTAGCCGAATGAATGAGAACTATGGCTACACCTTC	CASSRMNENYGYTF
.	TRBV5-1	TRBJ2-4	TGCGCCAGCAGCTTGGGCAGGGAAGGTGGGAACATTCAGTACTTC	CASSLGREGGNIQYF
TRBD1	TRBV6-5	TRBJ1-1	TGTGCCAGCAGTCAGGGGGTAGAAGCTTTCTTT	CASSQGVEAFF
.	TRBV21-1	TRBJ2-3	TGTGCCAGCAGGGACCTGGAGGGGGCCTGCACAGATACGCAGTATTTT	CASRDLEGACTDTQYF
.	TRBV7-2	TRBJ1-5	TGTGCCAGCAGCTTAGGGCACAATCAGCCCCAGCATTTT	CASSLGHNQPQHF
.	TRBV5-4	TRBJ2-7	TGTGCCAGCAGCTTGGCCTTAGGGGCTGGCTCCTACGAGCAGTACTTC	CASSLALGAGSYEQYF
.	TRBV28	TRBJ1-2	TGTGCCAGCAGCACTCAGGGCCTGGATCCCCTTAACTATGGCTACACCTTC	CASSTQGLDPLNYGYTF
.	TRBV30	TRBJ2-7	TGTGCCTGGAGCCTCTCACCTATTAGGGCGGGGAACTACGAGCAGTACTTC	CAWSLSPIRAGNYEQYF
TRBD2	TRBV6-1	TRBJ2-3	TGTGCCGGGACTAGCGGGTTATTCACAGATACGCAGTATTTT	CAGTSGLFTDTQYF
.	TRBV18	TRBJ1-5	TGTGCCAGCTCGGTCTCGGGGAACCTGGGCAATCAGCCCCAGCATTTT	CASSVSGNLGNQPQHF
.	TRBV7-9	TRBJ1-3	TGTGCCAGCAGCCCTGCCGCGGGAAACACCATATATTTT	CASSPAAGNTIYF
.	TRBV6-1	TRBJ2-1	TGTGCCAGCAGTGAAGGCTACGGGGTGCCCTACAATGAGCAGTTCTTC	CASSEGYGVPYNEQFF